This T cell receptor beta chain comes out of a study of blood T cell repertoires in COVID-19. Across the whole study: The United States, Italy and Spain were the sources of the acute and convalescent COVID-19 samples. T cells, B-cell-depleted T cells, or PBMCs provided the cDNA or gDNA that served as material.

V gave up 5 bases and J gave up 2 bases, with 9 bases separating them. The germline CDR1 and CDR2 sequences are MNHEY and SMNVEV (reference sequence). The CDR3 consists of 13 residues. Under the authors' procedure: Nucleated cell counts were estimated from reference gene primer amplification. Libraries were prepared by immunoSEQ multiplex PCR; TCRdb keeps only in-frame clonotypes and omits some of them. For V, J and clone size, that table is used; D and trimming come from the DNA. Here the sample spans approximately 100,000 clones, roughly 79% being singletons. The source material was peripheral blood. The sequence came from a human donor in a cohort sampled during active COVID-19. V gene TRBV27 combines with J gene TRBJ1-2; tentatively, D is TRBD1 (5 bases). The DNA of the CDR3 is TGTGCCAGCAGTATACAGGAGAACTATGGCTACACCTTC. Translation gives CASSIQENYGYTF.